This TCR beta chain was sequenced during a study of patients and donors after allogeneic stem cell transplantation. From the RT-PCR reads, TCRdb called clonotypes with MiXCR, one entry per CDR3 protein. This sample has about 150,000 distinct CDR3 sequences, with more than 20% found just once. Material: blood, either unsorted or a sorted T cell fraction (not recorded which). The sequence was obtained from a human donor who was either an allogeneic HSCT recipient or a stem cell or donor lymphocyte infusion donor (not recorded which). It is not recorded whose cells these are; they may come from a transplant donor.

CDR3 region: CASSEIYEPAEYEQYF. CDR3 DNA sequence: TGTGCCAGCAGTGAAATTTACGAACCGGCGGAGTACGAGCAGTACTTC. V gene TRBV25-1 combines with J gene TRBJ2-7; D is ambiguous. The germline V and J ends were trimmed by 2 bases and 4 bases, with 18 bases remaining between them. CDR3 size: 16 residues. Per the germline V gene, CDR1 is MGHDK and CDR2 is SYGVNS.